The 18 T cell receptor beta chains given below trace back to one sample, sequenced in a study of T cell changes during pregnancy in multiple sclerosis. TCRdb's table, derived via immunoSEQ multiplex PCR, lists solely in-frame clones and lacks some. The sample yields about 76,000 clones, roughly 92% seen once. Source: peripheral blood, taken after pregnancy. These receptor sequences come from a female donor in good health, enrolled as a control in a pregnancy study.

The V gene is TRBV9, the J gene TRBJ2-3; no clear D gene. This CDR3 contains 13 residues. Looked up from germline, CDR1 is SGDLS and CDR2 is YYNGEE. V shed 2 bases and J shed 0 bases, with 4 bases lying between them. CDR3 residues: CASSVTSTDTQYF. The CDR3 DNA reads as TGTGCCAGCAGCGTGACTAGCACAGATACGCAGTATTTT. Supplemented by reference TRBV9 and TRBJ2-3, the full variable domain reads DSGVTQTPKHLITATGQRVTLRCSPRSGDLSVYWYQQSLDQGLQFLIQYYNGEERAKGNILERFSAQQFPDLHSELNLSSLELGDSALYFCASSVTSTDTQYFGPGTRLTVL.

In DNA form, the CDR3 reads TGTGCCAGCAGTGAAGGCAGGGACACCGGGGAGCTGTTTTTT. Encoded protein: CASSEGRDTGELFF. This chain links TRBV6-4 with TRBJ2-2; weak D call: TRBD1 (5 bases). Germline V gives CDR1 MRHNA, CDR2 SNTAGT. Trimming took off 3 bases at V and 3 bases at J, with 8 bases between the two ends. The CDR3 length is 14 residues.

The chain recombines TRBV18 with TRBJ2-7; perhaps TRBD2 as D (6 bases). This CDR3 comprises 12 residues. V was trimmed by 6 bases and J by 3 bases, leaving 9 bases between them. Germline V gene lookup returns CDR1 KGHSH and CDR2 LQKENI. The CDR3 nucleotides are TGTGCCAGCTCCCCCGGGGGCTACGAGCAGTACTTC. Its protein product is CASSPGGYEQYF.

This chain uses TRBV5-4 with TRBJ1-5; 8 nucleotides align to TRBD1. Germline V lookup: CDR1 SGHNT, CDR2 YYREEE (reference sequence). There are 15 residues in the CDR3. Germline trimming cut 4 bases from V and 2 bases from J; bases unmatched to any gene: 5. The chain's CDR3 is CASSPGTGGNQPQHF. DNA of the CDR3: TGTGCCAGCAGCCCGGGGACAGGCGGCAATCAGCCCCAGCATTTT.

The genes are TRBV7-9 and TRBJ2-7; D remains unclear. V was pared by 5 bases and J by 2 bases, with 16 bases between. The CDR3 has 15 residues. Per the germline V gene, CDR1 is SEHNR and CDR2 is FQNEAQ (reference sequence). The CDR3 here is CASSLVTEMAYEQYF. CDR3 in DNA: TGTGCCAGCAGCCTAGTCACGGAGATGGCCTACGAGCAGTACTTC.

The J gene is TRBJ1-6, the V gene TRBV9; 7 bases map to TRBD1. CDR1 is SGDLS and CDR2 is YYNGEE in the germline V gene. Trimming cost V 4 bases and J 9 bases; bases outside gene matches: 10. This CDR3 comprises 15 residues. The CDR3: CASSSSGGESSPLHF. As DNA, the CDR3 is TGTGCCAGCAGCTCATCAGGGGGAGAGAGTTCACCCCTCCACTTT.

This sequence joins TRBV28 and TRBJ2-2, with TRBD1 matching 7 bases. V lost 5 bases and J lost 5; bases outside the gene matches: 11. The CDR3 is 16 residues long. Germline assignment: CDR1 MDHEN and CDR2 SYDVKM. As DNA, the CDR3 is TGTGCCAGCAGTGTCCTAACGGGACAGCCTACCGGGGAGCTGTTTTTT. Residues: CASSVLTGQPTGELFF.

The V and J genes are TRBV27 and TRBJ1-1; D remains ambiguous. The CDR3 has 15 amino acids. The germline V gene has CDR1 MNHEY and CDR2 SMNVEV (reference sequence). Trimming stripped 2 bases from V and 5 bases from J, with 15 bases between. The DNA of the CDR3 is TGTGCCAGCAGTTTACATGCCCCGGTGGTTACTGAAGCTTTCTTT. It translates to CASSLHAPVVTEAFF.

The rearrangement links TRBV25-1 to TRBJ1-5; a weak D match, TRBD1 (5 bases). The CDR3 has 13 amino acids. Trimming took off 4 bases at V and 6 bases at J, with 10 bases between the two ends. CDR1 and CDR2 from the germline V gene are MGHDK and SYGVNS. The CDR3 nucleotides read TGTGCCAGCAGTGGGGGGGTCGGTCAGCCCCAGCATTTT. Its translation: CASSGGVGQPQHF.

The CDR3, as DNA: TGCGCCAGCAGCTTGAGACAGGGTAGTGAAGATACGCAGTATTTT. It is translated as CASSLRQGSEDTQYF. This chain connects TRBV5-1 to TRBJ2-3, with 7 bases aligning to TRBD1. Per the germline V gene, CDR1 is SGHRS and CDR2 is YFSETQ. This CDR3 comprises 15 residues. The junction had 7 bases not matched to a gene; V was cut back by 1 base and J by 5 bases.

This sequence joins TRBV19 and TRBJ2-4; 10 bases fit TRBD2. The CDR3 has 14 residues. The V and J ends lost 5 bases and 6 bases, in that order; junction bases with no gene match: 4. Germline CDR1 is LNHDA and CDR2 is SQIVND (reference sequence). CDR3 sequence reads: CASSEGLAINIQYF. The CDR3 DNA reads as TGTGCCAGTAGTGAGGGACTAGCGATAAACATTCAGTACTTC. Complete variable domain (other parts from reference TRBV19 and TRBJ2-4): DGGITQSPKYLFRKEGQNVTLSCEQNLNHDAMYWYRQDPGQGLRLIYYSQIVNDFQKGDIAEGYSVSREKKESFPLTVTSAQKNPTAFYLCASSEGLAINIQYFGAGTRLSVL.

J is TRBJ2-5 and V is TRBV4-1; 9 bases are a match to TRBD2. J was trimmed by 2 bases and V by 4 bases; bases with no gene match: 17. The CDR3 consists of 19 residues. The germline gives CDR1 MGHRA, CDR2 YSYEKL. CDR3 sequence (DNA): TGCGCCAGCAGCCGCAGTTTCGGGACTAGCATAAATAAACAAGAGACCCAGTACTTC. This encodes CASSRSFGTSINKQETQYF.

J is TRBJ2-3 and V is TRBV9; D may be TRBD2 (6 bases). The CDR3 spans 15 residues. V was cut by 3 bases and J by 5 bases, with 16 bases left in between. Germline V CDR1 and CDR2: SGDLS, YYNGEE. CDR3 sequence: CASSGGTRPGDTQYF. CDR3 coding DNA: TGTGCCAGCAGCGGCGGGACCAGGCCCGGAGATACGCAGTATTTT.

V usage is TRBV19 and J usage is TRBJ2-7; 8 nucleotides agree with TRBD1. This CDR3 has 13 amino acids. The V gene end was trimmed by 7 bases and the J gene end by 6 bases; junction bases not matched to a gene: 8. Germline assignment: CDR1 LNHDA and CDR2 SQIVND (reference sequence). The chain's CDR3 is CASTTGQGTEQYF. Here the CDR3 DNA reads TGTGCCAGTACCACAGGACAGGGTACCGAGCAGTACTTC.

The rearrangement uses TRBV15 and TRBJ2-7; D gene uncertain. The V end lost 0 bases, the J end lost 3 bases, and 12 bases lay between the germline ends. CDR1 is LNHNV and CDR2 is YYDKDF in the germline V gene (reference sequence). This CDR3 comprises 15 residues. CDR3 loop: CATSRDQASHYEQYF. The CDR3 DNA reads TGTGCCACCAGCAGAGATCAGGCAAGTCACTACGAGCAGTACTTC.

CDR3 sequence reads: CASSLGLAGGPFTDTQYF. The CDR3 nucleotides read TGTGCCAGCAGCTTAGGTCTAGCGGGGGGTCCCTTCACAGATACGCAGTATTTT. The chain joins TRBV7-6 to TRBJ2-3, with 11 bases lining up with TRBD2. Germline V gene sequence: CDR1 SGHVS, CDR2 FNYEAQ. The CDR3 is 18 amino acids. The trim removed 1 base at V and 2 bases at J, leaving 8 bases unmatched.

The gene calls are TRBV28 and TRBJ1-2; 11 positions agree with TRBD1. Trimming at V came to 3 bases and at J to 4 bases, leaving 7 bases not matched to a gene. This CDR3 is 16 amino acids long. Germline V CDR1 and CDR2: MDHEN, SYDVKM. CDR3 region: CASSFPDRGLGYGYTF. For the CDR3, the DNA is TGTGCCAGCAGTTTTCCGGACAGGGGGCTCGGCTATGGCTACACCTTC.

The chain carries TRBV15 and TRBJ2-7, with TRBD1 identical over 7 bases. Germline CDR1 and CDR2: LNHNV and YYDKDF (reference sequence). The CDR3 loop spans 16 amino acids. V gave up 0 bases and J gave up 2 bases; unmatched junction bases: 7. CDR3 coding DNA: TGTGCCACCAGCAGAGATATCCGGGACAGAGCCTACGAGCAGTACTTC. This encodes CATSRDIRDRAYEQYF.